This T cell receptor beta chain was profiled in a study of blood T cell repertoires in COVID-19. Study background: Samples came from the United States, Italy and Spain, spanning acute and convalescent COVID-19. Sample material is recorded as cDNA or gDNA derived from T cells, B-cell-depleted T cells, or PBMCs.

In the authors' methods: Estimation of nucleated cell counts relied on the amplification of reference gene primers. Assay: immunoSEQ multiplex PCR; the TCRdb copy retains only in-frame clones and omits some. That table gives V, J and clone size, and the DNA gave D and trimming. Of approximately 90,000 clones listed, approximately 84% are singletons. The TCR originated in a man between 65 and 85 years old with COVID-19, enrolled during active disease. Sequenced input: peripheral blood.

The CDR3 DNA reads as TGTGCCAGCAGAATCCCGGGAACTAACTATGGCTACACCTTC. Translated: CASRIPGTNYGYTF. This chain links TRBV6-5 with TRBJ1-2; D gene unclear. The CDR3 is 14 residues long. V lost 6 bases to trimming and J lost 0 bases, with 11 bases between them. In germline, CDR1 is MNHEY, CDR2 SVGAGI.